This TCR beta chain was recorded in a study of blood T cell repertoires in COVID-19. At the level of the study: Whether acute or convalescent, the COVID-19 samples came from the United States, Italy and Spain. Nucleic acid was either cDNA or gDNA, and it came from T cells, B-cell-depleted T cells, or PBMCs.

Some clones are missing from TCRdb's copy, which holds only in-frame ones; the method was immunoSEQ multiplex PCR. The data contain 210,000 or so clones, approximately 90% of them singletons. There are 15 residues in the CDR3. V shed 1 base and J shed 0 bases, with 10 bases lying between them. Germline CDR1 reads SGHRS; CDR2 reads YFSETQ. Sequencing used peripheral blood. The TCR sequence derives from a man between 50 and 59 years old with acute or convalescent COVID-19. This chain links TRBV5-1 with TRBJ1-1; D uncertain. The CDR3 here is CASSLSDNMNTEAFF. For the CDR3, the DNA is TGCGCCAGCAGCTTGTCTGACAACATGAACACTGAAGCTTTCTTT.